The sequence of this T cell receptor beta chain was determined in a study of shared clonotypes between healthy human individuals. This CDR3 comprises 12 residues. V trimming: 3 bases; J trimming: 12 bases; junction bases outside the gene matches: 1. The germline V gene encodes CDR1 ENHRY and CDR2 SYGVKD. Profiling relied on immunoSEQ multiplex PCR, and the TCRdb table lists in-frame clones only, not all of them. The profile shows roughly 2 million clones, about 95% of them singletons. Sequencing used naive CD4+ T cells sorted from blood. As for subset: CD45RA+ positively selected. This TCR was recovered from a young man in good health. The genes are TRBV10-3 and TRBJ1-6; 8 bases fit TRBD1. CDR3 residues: CAISDTGGPLHF. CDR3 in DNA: TGTGCCATCAGTGACACAGGGGGACCCCTCCACTTT.